This T cell receptor (beta chain) was identified during a study of T cells after yellow fever vaccination. Whole-study results and caveats: A small proportion of clonotypes was detected in both the CD4 and CD8 compartments.

This clonotype was seen a handful of times. The target antigen is unknown. A 5'RACE template-switching step, the method used to make TCR cDNA, added a universal primer site and UMIs. Each CDR3 protein gets one entry after TCRdb re-called the 5' RACE reads with MiXCR. This table holds 200,000 to 250,000 distinct CDR3 sequences, 6% to 7.5% found once. The CDR3 consists of 15 residues. Per germline, CDR1 ENHRY and CDR2 SYGVKD. The V and J ends lost 10 bases and 2 bases, in that order; junction bases with no gene match: 11. The specimen was CD4+ T cells sorted from PBMCs, collected 15 days after the yellow fever booster vaccination. The rearrangement uses TRBV10-3 and TRBJ2-5, with 9 bases matching TRBD2. The clonotype was recovered from a young man who received the YFV17D yellow fever vaccine. The CDR3 DNA reads as TGTGCCACGAGGCCTAGCGGGATGATACAAGAGACCCAGTACTTC. It specifies CATRPSGMIQETQYF.